The 17 T cell receptor beta chains in this list originate from one sample, sequenced in a study of CD8 T cells in ankylosing spondylitis. Using its own MiXCR run on the 5' RACE reads, TCRdb lists one record per CDR3 protein. Among fewer than 450,000 distinct CDR3 sequences listed, over 15% were seen once. General observations from the study: What seemed typical of ankylosing spondylitis blood was a TCR beta motif built from about 8 highly homologous variants.

These receptors have no known antigen. Sequenced sample: blood, either unsorted or a sorted T cell fraction (not recorded which). The receptors here all came from a male donor with ankylosing spondylitis.

CDR3 protein: CASSSDKNTEAFF. CDR3 coding DNA: TGTGCCAGCAGTTCCGACAAGAACACTGAAGCTTTCTTT. The rearrangement links TRBV11-1 to TRBJ1-1; no clear D gene. The V gene's germline CDR1 is SGHAT and CDR2 FQDESV (reference sequence). Trimming shortened V by 6 bases and J by 1 base, and 9 bases separated the two germline ends. The CDR3 extends over 13 amino acids.

The chain has TRBV4-1 and TRBJ1-1; 7 bases agree with TRBD1. The V and J ends lost 3 bases and 3 bases, in that order; junction bases with no gene match: 4. Germline lookup yields CDR1 MGHRA and CDR2 YSYEKL. The CDR3 contains 14 residues. The CDR3 DNA reads TGCGCCAGCAGCCATTCTGACAGGGACACTGAAGCTTTCTTT. It specifies CASSHSDRDTEAFF.

This clonotype was seen at least ten times. The rearrangement uses TRBV10-3 and TRBJ2-7; D assignment may be TRBD1 or TRBD2 (5 bases each). Looked up from germline, CDR1 is ENHRY and CDR2 is SYGVKD. The V gene lost 6 bases and the J gene lost 4 bases, with 16 bases spanning the gap. The CDR3 spans 14 residues. The CDR3 DNA sequence: TGTGCCATCAGGGGTGACCATGGGGGTTACGAGCAGTACTTC. Amino acids: CAIRGDHGGYEQYF.

This clonotype was picked up a small number of times. This chain joins TRBV29-1 and TRBJ1-2; D is ambiguous. Germline V CDR1 and CDR2: SQVTM, ANQGSEA. The CDR3 has 15 amino acids. Deletions cut 4 bases from V and 3 bases from J, with 18 bases between. The CDR3: CSVAPLLNFDYGYTF. The DNA for the CDR3 is TGCAGCGTTGCCCCCCTTCTTAATTTCGACTATGGCTACACCTTC.

DNA of the CDR3: TGTGCCAGCAGGGTGGAAAGCTCCTACGAGCAGTACTTC. Protein product: CASRVESSYEQYF. The rearrangement links TRBV13 to TRBJ2-7; D gene uncertain. V was clipped by 6 bases and J by 0 bases, with 9 bases between them. The CDR3 is 13 residues long. Germline values: CDR1 PRHDT, CDR2 FYEKMQ (reference sequence).

The V gene is TRBV30, the J gene TRBJ2-1; the match to TRBD2 covers 8 bases. CDR3 length equals 14 residues. V lost 2 bases, J lost 6 bases, and 6 bases stayed unmatched. Germline V gives CDR1 GTSNPN, CDR2 SVGIG (reference sequence). The CDR3 is CAWSPRGGGNEQFF. The CDR3, as DNA: TGTGCCTGGAGTCCCCGGGGGGGAGGCAATGAGCAGTTCTTC.

This chain connects TRBV4-3 to TRBJ2-7, with 7 bases identical to TRBD1. Germline CDR1 is LGHNA and CDR2 is YSLEER. This CDR3 has 15 amino acids. With 3 bases clipped from V and 4 bases from J, the junction kept 9 bases outside the gene matches. CDR3 sequence: CASSHNAAGGYEQYF. CDR3 DNA sequence: TGCGCCAGCAGCCATAACGCCGCAGGGGGTTACGAGCAGTACTTC.

CDR3 in amino acids: CSAREGGQGNYGYTF. As DNA, the CDR3 is TGCAGTGCTAGAGAAGGGGGACAGGGAAACTATGGCTACACCTTC. V gene TRBV20-1 combines with J gene TRBJ1-2, with TRBD1 matching over 9 bases. The CDR3 totals 15 residues. Losses at the gene ends were 0 bases for V and 2 bases for J; bases not matched to a gene: 4. Germline-derived CDR1 and CDR2 are DFQATT and SNEGSKA (reference sequence).

The chain combines TRBV6-1 with TRBJ1-1; D not certain. This CDR3 contains 13 residues. The germline V and J ends were trimmed by 8 bases and 2 bases, with 12 bases remaining between them. Germline CDR1 is MNHNS and CDR2 is SASEGT. The CDR3 loop is CASGRTDNTEAFF. The CDR3, as DNA: TGTGCCAGCGGCCGGACGGACAACACTGAAGCTTTCTTT.

The chain uses TRBV4-2 and TRBJ2-3, with 10 bases that match TRBD2. CDR3 length: 17 residues. Germline CDR1 is LGHNA and CDR2 is YNFKEQ. The J segment lost 5 bases and the V segment lost 0 bases, leaving 8 bases of the junction unmatched. In nucleotides, the CDR3 is TGTGCCAGCAGCCAAGAATCCAGCGGGGGGGCGGTAGATACGCAGTATTTT. This translates into CASSQESSGGAVDTQYF.

The chain recombines TRBV6-1 with TRBJ1-2; no reliable D call. The CDR3 runs to 15 residues. Between the trimmed V and J ends, which lost 1 base and 7 bases, there was a span of 16 bases. Germline V gives CDR1 MNHNS, CDR2 SASEGT. CDR3 residues: CASSEGLWRASGYTF. The CDR3, as DNA: TGTGCCAGCAGTGAAGGGCTCTGGAGGGCATCTGGCTACACCTTC.

This clonotype was observed a few times. The chain links TRBV9 to TRBJ2-7; weak D call: TRBD2 (6 bases). The germline gives CDR1 SGDLS, CDR2 YYNGEE. The length of the CDR3 is 15 residues. The ends were cut back, 0 bases at V and 1 base at J, with 11 bases in the middle. CDR3 nucleotide sequence: TGTGCCAGCAGCGTAGGATTCGGGAGTTCCTACGAGCAGTACTTC. Translated, it gives CASSVGFGSSYEQYF.

This clonotype has a count of ten or more. The DNA for the CDR3 is TGCGCCAGCAGCCCGCTGCCCGGGACAGGGGACAATGAGCAGTTCTTC. Amino acid sequence: CASSPLPGTGDNEQFF. This rearrangement joins TRBV5-1 to TRBJ2-1, with 10 positions matching TRBD1. This CDR3 region has 16 residues. The germline V gene encodes CDR1 SGHRS and CDR2 YFSETQ. V shed 4 bases, J shed 5 bases, and the junction held 9 bases outside the gene matches.

This chain connects TRBV5-1 to TRBJ2-2; 8 positions match TRBD1. The CDR3 consists of 14 residues. The J segment lost 0 bases and the V segment lost 8 bases, leaving 3 bases of the junction unmatched. Germline CDR1 reads SGHRS; CDR2 reads YFSETQ. CDR3 sequence reads: CASVGQANTGELFF. Written as DNA, the CDR3 is TGCGCCAGTGTGGGACAGGCGAACACCGGGGAGCTGTTTTTT.

This clonotype was seen repeatedly, ten times or more. The chain combines TRBV5-1 with TRBJ2-5; 15 bases match TRBD2. V was clipped by 4 bases and J by 5 bases; unmatched bases: 6. Germline lookup yields CDR1 SGHRS and CDR2 YFSETQ. The CDR3 extends over 16 amino acids. The CDR3 loop is CASSHGLAGGPETQYF. Written as DNA, the CDR3 is TGCGCCAGCAGCCACGGACTAGCGGGAGGGCCCGAGACCCAGTACTTC.

This clonotype was recorded a few times. CDR3 in DNA: TGTGCCAGCAGCCCCGGGGTTGGGACACTCGGAAACACCATATATTTT. This sequence encodes CASSPGVGTLGNTIYF. This sequence joins TRBV7-9 and TRBJ1-3; D might be TRBD1 (6 bases). The CDR3 length is 16 residues. Trimming shortened V by 5 bases and J by 4 bases, and 18 bases separated the two germline ends. Germline values: CDR1 SEHNR, CDR2 FQNEAQ (reference sequence).

The chain is built from TRBV12-3 or TRBV12-4 and TRBJ2-3, with TRBD2 as a possible D gene (7 bases). Between the trimmed V and J ends, which lost 7 bases and 1 base, there was a span of 18 bases. The CDR3 totals 16 residues. CDR3 sequence (DNA): TGTGCCAGCATACCTAAAGAGGGGGGGCGCACAGATACGCAGTATTTT. It is translated as CASIPKEGGRTDTQYF.